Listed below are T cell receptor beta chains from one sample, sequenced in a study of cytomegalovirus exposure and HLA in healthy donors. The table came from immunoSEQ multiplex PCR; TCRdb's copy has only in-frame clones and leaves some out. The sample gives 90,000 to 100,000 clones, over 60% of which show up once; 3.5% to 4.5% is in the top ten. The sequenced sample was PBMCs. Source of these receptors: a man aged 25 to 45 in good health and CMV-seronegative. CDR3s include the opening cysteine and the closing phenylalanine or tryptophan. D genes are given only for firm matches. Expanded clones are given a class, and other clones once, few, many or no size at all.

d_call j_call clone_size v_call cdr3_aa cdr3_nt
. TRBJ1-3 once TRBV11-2 CASSFGGQGGNTIYF TGTGCCAGCAGCTTTGGGGGCCAGGGTGGAAACACCATATATTTT
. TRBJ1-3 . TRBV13 CASSLMSAPGNTIYF TGTGCCAGCAGCTTAATGTCAGCGCCTGGAAACACCATATATTTT
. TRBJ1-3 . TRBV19 CASGPGNTIYF TGTGCCAGTGGCCCCGGAAACACCATATATTTT
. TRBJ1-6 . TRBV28 CASRVENSPLHF TGTGCCAGCAGGGTCGAGAATTCACCCCTCCACTTT
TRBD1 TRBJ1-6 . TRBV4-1 CASSYGTGLSSPLHF TGCGCCAGCAGCTATGGGACAGGGCTCAGTTCACCCCTCCACTTT
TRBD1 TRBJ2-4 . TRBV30 CAYGTDYNIQYF TGTGCCTACGGGACAGATTACAACATTCAGTACTTC
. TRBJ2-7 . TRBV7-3 CASSPTRDYVEQYF TGTGCCAGCAGCCCGACGCGGGATTATGTCGAGCAGTACTTC
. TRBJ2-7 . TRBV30 CAWNRDLSYEQYF TGTGCCTGGAACCGGGACTTATCCTACGAGCAGTACTTC
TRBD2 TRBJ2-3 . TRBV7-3 CASSHPLATSGGSDDTQYF TGTGCCAGCAGCCACCCATTAGCGACTAGCGGGGGGTCGGATGATACGCAGTATTTT
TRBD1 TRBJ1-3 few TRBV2 CASRLERQGENTIYF TGTGCCAGCAGGTTAGAGCGGCAGGGGGAGAACACCATATATTTT
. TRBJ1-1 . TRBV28 CASTGGTEAFF TGTGCCAGCACGGGGGGCACTGAAGCTTTCTTT
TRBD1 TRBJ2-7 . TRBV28 CASVDQGAGYEQYF TGTGCCAGCGTAGACCAGGGGGCGGGCTACGAGCAGTACTTC
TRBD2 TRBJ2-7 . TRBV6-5 CASIGSGGSSYEQYF TGTGCCAGCATTGGCTCGGGGGGGAGCTCCTACGAGCAGTACTTC
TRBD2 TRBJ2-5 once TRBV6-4 CASSDSRTSGGGRQTQYF TGTGCCAGCAGTGACTCAAGGACTAGCGGGGGCGGTAGGCAGACCCAGTACTTC
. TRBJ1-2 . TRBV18 CASSPGGDYYGYTF TGTGCCAGCTCCCCAGGAGGGGACTACTATGGCTACACCTTC
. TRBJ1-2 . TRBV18 CASSPGFGETNYGYTF TGTGCCAGCTCACCCGGTTTCGGGGAAACTAACTATGGCTACACCTTC
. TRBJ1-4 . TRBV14 CASTFSQGGEKLFF TGTGCCAGCACCTTCTCACAGGGCGGCGAAAAACTGTTTTTT
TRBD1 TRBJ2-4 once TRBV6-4 CASRQGEGRFEAKNIQYF TGTGCCAGCAGACAGGGGGAAGGTAGATTCGAGGCCAAAAACATTCAGTACTTC
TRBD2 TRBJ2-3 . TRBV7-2 CASRSSGTSTDTQYF TGTGCCAGCAGATCTAGCGGAACTAGCACAGATACGCAGTATTTT
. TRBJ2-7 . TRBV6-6 CASSYGVYEQYF TGTGCCAGCAGTTACGGAGTCTACGAGCAGTACTTC
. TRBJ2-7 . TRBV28 CASSLEGEQYF TGTGCCAGCAGTTTAGAGGGCGAGCAGTACTTC
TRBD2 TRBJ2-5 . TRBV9 CASSVGGTSGETQYF TGTGCCAGCAGCGTAGGAGGCACTAGCGGGGAGACCCAGTACTTC
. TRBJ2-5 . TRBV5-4 CASSNDTVETQYF TGTGCCAGCAGCAACGACACGGTGGAGACCCAGTACTTC
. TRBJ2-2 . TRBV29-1 CSVDDGFRNTGELFF TGCAGCGTTGATGATGGTTTCAGGAACACCGGGGAGCTGTTTTTT
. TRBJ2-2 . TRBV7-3 CASSPPGGRTGELFF TGTGCCAGCAGCCCCCCGGGGGGCCGGACCGGGGAGCTGTTTTTT
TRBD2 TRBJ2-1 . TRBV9 CASSATGTIDVSEQFF TGTGCCAGCAGCGCTACCGGGACTATAGATGTTAGTGAGCAGTTCTTC
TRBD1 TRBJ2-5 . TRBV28 CASSLVRGNSLETQYF TGTGCCAGCAGTCTCGTCAGGGGGAATTCATTAGAGACCCAGTACTTC
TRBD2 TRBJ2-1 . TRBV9 CASSVERGGSYNEQFF TGTGCCAGCAGCGTAGAAAGGGGAGGGTCCTACAATGAGCAGTTCTTC
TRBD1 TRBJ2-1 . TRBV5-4 CASSRGQGGNEQFF TGTGCCAGCAGCAGGGGACAGGGCGGGAATGAGCAGTTCTTC
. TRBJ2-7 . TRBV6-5 CASSRNRETYEQYF TGTGCCAGCAGCCGGAACAGGGAGACCTACGAGCAGTACTTC
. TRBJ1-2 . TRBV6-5 CASSVPVEDYGYTF TGTGCCAGCAGTGTTCCCGTGGAGGACTATGGCTACACCTTC
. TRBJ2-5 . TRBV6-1 CASSADYRVGRETQYF TGTGCCAGCAGTGCGGATTACAGGGTTGGGCGGGAGACCCAGTACTTC
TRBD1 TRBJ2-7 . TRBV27 CASSDLGPGGHQEQYF TGTGCCAGCAGCGACCTTGGGCCAGGGGGCCATCAAGAGCAGTACTTC
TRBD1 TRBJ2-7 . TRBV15 CATSRGYRGNNHEQYF TGTGCCACCAGCAGAGGATACAGGGGAAATAATCACGAGCAGTACTTC
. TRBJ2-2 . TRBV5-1 CASSLISSGELFF TGCGCCAGCAGCTTGATTTCGTCTGGGGAGCTGTTTTTT
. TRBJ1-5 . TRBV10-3 CAISESARDYQPQHF TGTGCCATCAGTGAGTCTGCCAGGGACTATCAGCCCCAGCATTTT
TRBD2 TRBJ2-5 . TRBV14 CASSQEGVAGGPQETQYF TGTGCCAGCAGCCAAGAGGGTGTGGCGGGGGGGCCTCAAGAGACCCAGTACTTC
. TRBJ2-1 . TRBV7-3 CASSPDSYNEQFF TGTGCCAGCAGCCCCGACAGTTACAATGAGCAGTTCTTC
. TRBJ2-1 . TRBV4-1 CASSQEPGYEQFF TGCGCCAGCAGCCAGGAACCGGGGTATGAGCAGTTCTTC
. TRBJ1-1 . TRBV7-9 CASSLVVAVGNTEAFF TGTGCCAGCAGCTTAGTAGTGGCGGTGGGGAACACTGAAGCTTTCTTT
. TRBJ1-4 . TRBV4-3 CASSQMDTVGEKLFF TGCGCCAGCAGCCAGATGGACACCGTCGGGGAAAAACTGTTTTTT
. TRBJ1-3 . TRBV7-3 CASSGSEARGNTIYF TGTGCCAGCAGCGGATCTGAGGCCCGTGGAAACACCATATATTTT
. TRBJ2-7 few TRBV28 CASRVHRAYEQYF TGTGCCAGCAGAGTTCACAGGGCCTACGAGCAGTACTTC